Presented here are 29 T cell receptor beta chains from one specimen sequenced in a study of T cells after yellow fever vaccination. TCRdb processed the 5' RACE reads anew with MiXCR; each CDR3 protein has one entry. The sample includes about 320,000 distinct CDR3 sequences, about 4.5% seen only once; the top ten take approximately 19%. The source material was PBMCs, sampled 15 days after the yellow fever booster vaccination. Receptor source: a man aged 18 to 35 who received the YFV17D yellow fever vaccine.

This clonotype was counted many times. The chain has TRBV20-1 and TRBJ2-3; D might be TRBD2 (7 bases). This CDR3 comprises 15 residues. Trimming removed 3 bases at V and 2 bases at J, with 15 bases between. Germline lookup yields CDR1 DFQATT and CDR2 SNEGSKA (reference sequence). DNA of the CDR3: TGCAGTGCTAGTTGGGGGGGCCGTAACACAGATACGCAGTATTTT. As protein: CSASWGGRNTDTQYF.

This clonotype was seen more than once but under ten times. One junction end disagrees with the germline gene, perhaps due to a read error. The genes are TRBV7-2 and TRBJ2-5; maybe TRBD2 (6 bases). CDR3 length: 15 residues. Germline V gene sequence: CDR1 SGHTA, CDR2 FQGNSA. This CDR3 is CASSEIRTNHETQYF. CDR3 DNA: TGTGCCAGCAGCGAAATTCGGACTAACCATGAGACCCAGTACTTC.

This clonotype was counted between two and nine times. The chain combines TRBV7-2 with TRBJ2-5; the D gene could be TRBD1 or TRBD2 (5 bases each). V shed 5 bases and J shed 5 bases, with 12 bases lying between them. The CDR3 has 13 amino acids. Germline CDR1 SGHTA, CDR2 FQGNSA. The CDR3 protein is CASSPGRLETQYF. CDR3 nucleotides: TGTGCCAGCAGCCCGGGGCGTTTGGAGACCCAGTACTTC.

This clonotype appeared many times. The chain couples TRBV20-1 to TRBJ2-7; D uncertain. Germline CDR1 and CDR2: DFQATT and SNEGSKA (reference sequence). This CDR3 contains 14 residues. V was shortened by 0 bases and J by 1 base, with 10 bases between the two germline ends. In nucleotides, the CDR3 is TGCAGTGCTAGAGATCTGAGCCTGTCCTACGAGCAGTACTTC. Protein: CSARDLSLSYEQYF.

This clonotype appeared many times. This chain links TRBV20-1 with TRBJ1-2; 7 nucleotides agree with TRBD1. V shed 5 bases and J 8 bases; nucleotides not matched to a gene: 8. CDR1 and CDR2 from the germline V gene are DFQATT and SNEGSKA (reference sequence). This CDR3 has 12 amino acids. DNA for the CDR3: TGCAGTGCTGATGACAGGGCTACGGGCTACACCTTC. As protein: CSADDRATGYTF.

The chain uses TRBV9 and TRBJ1-4; D gene ambiguous. The ends were cut back, 1 base at V and 3 bases at J, with 7 bases in the middle. CDR1 and CDR2 from the germline V gene are SGDLS and YYNGEE. The length of the CDR3 is 14 residues. The CDR3, as DNA: TGTGCCAGCAGCGTAAGTGGGCCTAATGAAAAACTGTTTTTT. Translation: CASSVSGPNEKLFF.

This clonotype was counted at least ten times. CDR3 amino acids: CASSFWVEQFF. The CDR3, as DNA: TGTGCCAGCAGTTTTTGGGTTGAGCAGTTCTTC. This chain connects TRBV12-3 or TRBV12-4 to TRBJ2-1; D ambiguous. The CDR3 is made up of 11 amino acids. Trimming cost V 3 bases and J 9 bases, with 6 bases left between them.

This clonotype was counted at least ten times. V and J are TRBV5-1 and TRBJ1-6; no clear D. Germline lookup yields CDR1 SGHRS and CDR2 YFSETQ. The CDR3 contains 13 residues. V was trimmed by 0 bases and J by 8 bases, leaving 6 bases between them. CDR3 in amino acids: CASSLDTDSPLHF. The CDR3 DNA reads as TGCGCCAGCAGCTTGGATACAGATTCACCCCTCCACTTT.

This clonotype was seen repeatedly, ten times or more. J is TRBJ2-3 and V is TRBV7-8; D is perhaps TRBD2 (7 bases). The V and J ends lost 5 bases and 0 bases respectively, with 21 bases between them. The CDR3 totals 18 residues. From germline, CDR1 is SGHVS and CDR2 FQNEAQ. CDR3: CASSLGGGGFRSTDTQYF. The DNA for the CDR3 is TGTGCCAGCAGCCTTGGGGGCGGGGGTTTCAGGAGCACAGATACGCAGTATTTT.

This clonotype was picked up many times. The V and J genes are TRBV7-8 and TRBJ2-3, with TRBD2 as a possible D gene (5 bases). The V gene lost 6 bases and the J gene lost 1 base, with 14 bases spanning the gap. Per the germline V gene, CDR1 is SGHVS and CDR2 is FQNEAQ. The CDR3 consists of 15 residues. DNA of the CDR3: TGTGCCAGCAGTGACCTCGTGCGGGGCACAGATACGCAGTATTTT. Translating it yields CASSDLVRGTDTQYF.

This clonotype was observed many times. The V and J genes are TRBV7-9 and TRBJ2-3; a weak D match, TRBD1 (6 bases). This CDR3 is 16 amino acids long. Germline V gives CDR1 SEHNR, CDR2 FQNEAQ (reference sequence). V was trimmed by 5 bases and J by 2 bases, leaving 17 bases between them. CDR3 protein: CASSRGGHRNTDTQYF. CDR3 nucleotides: TGTGCCAGCAGCCGAGGGGGTCACAGAAACACAGATACGCAGTATTTT.

This clonotype has only a few counts. V gene TRBV6-2 or TRBV6-3 combines with J gene TRBJ2-2; weak D call: TRBD1 (5 bases). V was trimmed by 4 bases and J by 6 bases, leaving 15 bases between them. In germline, CDR1 is MNHEY, CDR2 SVGEGT. The CDR3 loop spans 15 amino acids. CDR3 protein: CASSLGHMRSGELFF. CDR3 nucleotide sequence: TGTGCCAGCAGTTTAGGACACATGAGGTCCGGGGAGCTGTTTTTT.

The sample holds many counts of this clonotype. The V and J genes are TRBV20-1 and TRBJ2-5; TRBD2 agrees at 11 bases. J gave up 4 bases and V 1 base, and 5 bases lay outside the gene matches. CDR3 length equals 15 residues. Per the germline V gene, CDR1 is DFQATT and CDR2 is SNEGSKA (reference sequence). The DNA of the CDR3 is TGCAGTGCTAGAGCCCTAGCGGGGGGTTTAGAGACCCAGTACTTC. It encodes CSARALAGGLETQYF.

Ten or more counts support this clonotype. The genes are TRBV5-1 and TRBJ1-2; 7 positions match TRBD1. Losses at the gene ends were 4 bases for V and 11 bases for J; bases not matched to a gene: 11. Germline V gene lookup returns CDR1 SGHRS and CDR2 YFSETQ. The CDR3 sequence is 13 residues long. CDR3 amino acids: CASSPGQREGYTF. Here the CDR3 DNA reads TGCGCCAGCAGCCCGGGACAGCGGGAAGGTTACACCTTC.

The sample holds many counts of this clonotype. The chain recombines TRBV12-3 or TRBV12-4 with TRBJ2-1, with D possibly being TRBD1 (5 bases). The CDR3 length is 15 residues. Between the trimmed V and J ends, which lost 11 bases and 5 bases, there was a span of 22 bases. The CDR3 is CALSADRDPHNEQFF. The CDR3 DNA is TGTGCCCTATCCGCCGACAGAGACCCCCACAATGAGCAGTTCTTC.

This clonotype occurred many times. The chain combines TRBV5-1 with TRBJ1-6; no definite D call. V gave up 0 bases and J gave up 7 bases, with 8 bases separating them. Per germline, CDR1 SGHRS and CDR2 YFSETQ. CDR3 size: 14 residues. CDR3 region: CASSLATSNSPLHF. The CDR3 DNA is TGCGCCAGCAGCTTGGCCACGTCGAATTCACCCCTCCACTTT. The whole variable domain, remainder taken from reference TRBV5-1 and TRBJ1-6, is KAGVTQTPRYLIKTRGQQVTLSCSPISGHRSVSWYQQTPGQGLQFLFEYFSETQRNKGNFPGRFSGRQFSNSRSEMNVSTLELGDSALYLCASSLATSNSPLHFGNGTRLTVT.

The chain joins TRBV7-9 to TRBJ2-5, with 10 bases lining up with TRBD1. Germline V CDR1 and CDR2: SEHNR, FQNEAQ (reference sequence). The CDR3 sequence is 15 residues long. With 5 bases clipped from V and 5 bases from J, the junction kept 8 bases outside the gene matches. CDR3 bases: TGTGCCAGCAGCGTCCAAGACAGGGGGCGTGAGACCCAGTACTTC. Its translation: CASSVQDRGRETQYF. The whole variable domain, remainder taken from reference TRBV7-9 and TRBJ2-5, is DTGVSQNPRHKITKRGQNVTFRCDPISEHNRLYWYRQTLGQGPEFLTYFQNEAQLEKSRLLSDRFSAERPKGSFSTLEIQRTEQGDSAMYLCASSVQDRGRETQYFGPGTRLLVL.

The V gene is TRBV6-5, the J gene TRBJ2-2; TRBD1 is a possible D gene (6 bases). The V end was cut by 0 bases, the J end by 4 bases, with 6 bases between. Germline V gene lookup returns CDR1 MNHEY and CDR2 SVGAGI. The CDR3 is 14 amino acids. The CDR3 region is CASSYSRGTGELFF. The CDR3 nucleotides read TGTGCCAGCAGTTACTCCAGGGGCACCGGGGAGCTGTTTTTT.

Only a few counts were recorded for this clonotype. The V call is TRBV7-2, the J call TRBJ1-4, with TRBD1 matching 8 bases. The CDR3 is 16 amino acids. After removal of 5 bases from V and 8 bases from J, the junction contained 13 bases not matched to a gene. In germline, CDR1 is SGHTA, CDR2 FQGNSA. CDR3 in amino acids: CASSPSPGGKGEKLFF. CDR3 coding DNA: TGTGCCAGCAGCCCGTCCCCAGGGGGCAAGGGAGAAAAACTGTTTTTT.

V is TRBV7-2 and J is TRBJ2-2; D might be TRBD2 (6 bases). This CDR3 is 15 amino acids long. The V end lost 4 bases, the J end lost 0 bases, and 9 bases lay between the germline ends. Germline CDR1 SGHTA, CDR2 FQGNSA. The CDR3 is CASSSGETNTGELFF. The CDR3 DNA reads TGTGCCAGCAGCTCGGGGGAGACGAACACCGGGGAGCTGTTTTTT.

This clonotype was counted only a few times. The rearrangement uses TRBV9 and TRBJ2-6; TRBD1 aligns across 8 bases. V was clipped by 4 bases and J by 4 bases; unmatched bases: 7. Germline V gives CDR1 SGDLS, CDR2 YYNGEE. The CDR3 covers 16 residues. This CDR3 reads CASSPQGARGANVLTF. CDR3 sequence (DNA): TGTGCCAGCAGCCCGCAGGGGGCGCGGGGGGCCAACGTCCTGACTTTC.

This clonotype was recorded many times. This sequence joins TRBV7-3 and TRBJ2-6; D perhaps matches TRBD1 (8 bases). This CDR3 is 16 amino acids long. The V gene lost 5 bases and the J gene lost 4 bases, with 15 bases spanning the gap. Germline V gene sequence: CDR1 SGHTA, CDR2 FQGTGA. This CDR3 is CASSPQGGFGANVLTF. CDR3 nucleotides: TGTGCCAGCAGCCCACAGGGGGGGTTCGGGGCCAACGTCCTGACTTTC.

This clonotype was seen a few times. The J gene is TRBJ1-6, the V gene TRBV4-3; D not certain. CDR3 length: 16 residues. V lost 3 bases to trimming and J lost 0 bases, with 9 bases between them. Looked up from germline, CDR1 is LGHNA and CDR2 is YSLEER. CDR3 amino acids: CASSHGSLSYNSPLHF. CDR3 in DNA: TGCGCCAGCAGCCACGGCAGCCTCTCCTATAATTCACCCCTCCACTTT.

The table lists this clonotype with a few counts. The chain recombines TRBV3-1 with TRBJ1-2, with TRBD1 matching 8 bases. Trimming took 3 bases from V and 9 from J; bases not matched to a gene: 3. The CDR3 is made up of 12 amino acids. CDR1 is LGHDT and CDR2 is YNNKEL in the germline V gene (reference sequence). CDR3 nucleotide sequence: TGTGCCAGCAGCCATCGGACAGGGAGCTACACCTTC. It is translated as CASSHRTGSYTF.

The genes are TRBV5-8 and TRBJ1-1; a possible D gene is TRBD1 (5 bases). V lost 0 bases and J 1 base, leaving 13 bases between the germline ends. CDR3 length: 16 amino acids. CDR1 is SGHTS and CDR2 is YDEGEE in the germline V gene. The CDR3 is CASSLARSGTNTEAFF. The CDR3 DNA sequence: TGTGCCAGCAGCTTGGCCCGCTCAGGGACGAACACTGAAGCTTTCTTT. The complete variable domain, with remaining parts taken from reference TRBV5-8 and TRBJ1-1, reads EAGVTQSPTHLIKTRGQQATLRCSPISGHTSVYWYQQALGLGLQFLLWYDEGEERNRGNFPPRFSGRQFPNYSSELNVNALELEDSALYLCASSLARSGTNTEAFFGQGTRLTVV.

V and J are TRBV20-1 and TRBJ1-4; D is perhaps TRBD1 (5 bases). Germline CDR1 DFQATT, CDR2 SNEGSKA (reference sequence). The V end lost 6 bases, the J end lost 3 bases, and 20 bases lay between the germline ends. The CDR3 runs 16 residues. In DNA, the CDR3 is TGCAGTGCCGTCGGGACCCCGCAAGAAGCTAATGAAAAACTGTTTTTT. Translating gives CSAVGTPQEANEKLFF.

This clonotype was counted at least ten times. J is TRBJ1-4 and V is TRBV7-8; 8 bases align to TRBD1. V shed 2 bases, J shed 3 bases, and the junction held 8 bases outside the gene matches. The CDR3 extends over 17 amino acids. Germline CDR1 reads SGHVS; CDR2 reads FQNEAQ. The CDR3 reads CASSLSRGRESNEKLFF. CDR3 nucleotide sequence: TGTGCCAGCAGCTTATCCAGGGGGCGCGAGTCTAATGAAAAACTGTTTTTT.

This clonotype has a handful of counts. The V gene is TRBV5-1, the J gene TRBJ1-5; weak D call: TRBD1 (6 bases). Germline V gene data show CDR1 as SGHRS and CDR2 as YFSETQ. This CDR3 is built from 14 residues. Trimming pared 4 bases from V and 7 bases from J, leaving 15 bases between. The CDR3 coding sequence is TGCGCCAGCAGCAGGAACGGGGGCGGGCAGCCCCAGCATTTT. This gives the protein CASSRNGGGQPQHF.

Many counts were recorded for this clonotype. The rearrangement uses TRBV20-1 and TRBJ1-2; 9 bases match TRBD1. Germline loops: CDR1 DFQATT, CDR2 SNEGSKA (reference sequence). The CDR3 totals 12 residues. Trimming removed 3 bases from V and 7 bases from J; junction bases left unmatched: 3. This CDR3 reads CSASRQGGGYTF. The CDR3 coding sequence is TGCAGTGCTAGCCGACAGGGGGGTGGCTACACCTTC.